Listed below are T cell receptor beta chains from one sample, sequenced in a study of neurological immune-mediated disorders. In TCRdb, the 5' RACE reads were re-called with MiXCR into one record per CDR3 protein. The repertoire holds around 16,000 distinct CDR3 sequences, with 14% to 15% as singletons. The specimen sequenced was PBMCs. The source of these receptors is a man in his sixties with HTLV-1-associated myelopathy (HAM/TSP). CDR3s include the opening cysteine and the closing phenylalanine or tryptophan. A D gene is named only where the DNA matches it firmly. Size is stated for part of the rows, as once, few or many counts, or as a class when the clone is expanded.

D gene: TRBD1; clone size: many; V gene: TRBV4-1; J gene: TRBJ1-2; CDR3 protein: CASSQSGTGQNYGYTF; CDR3 DNA: TGCGCCAGCAGCCAAAGCGGGACAGGCCAGAACTATGGCTACACCTTC
D gene: NA; clone size: many; V gene: TRBV20-1; J gene: TRBJ2-5; CDR3 protein: CSAVDLETQYF; CDR3 DNA: TGCAGTGCGGTTGACTTAGAGACCCAGTACTTC
D gene: NA; clone size: many; V gene: TRBV27; J gene: TRBJ1-6; CDR3 protein: CASSPSGSGSYNSPLHF; CDR3 DNA: TGTGCCAGCAGTCCCTCGGGGAGCGGCTCCTATAATTCACCCCTCCACTTT
D gene: TRBD1; clone size: many; V gene: TRBV6-5; J gene: TRBJ2-7; CDR3 protein: CASSYMTGNEQYF; CDR3 DNA: TGTGCCAGCAGTTACATGACAGGGAACGAGCAGTACTTC
D gene: NA; clone size: many; V gene: TRBV6-1; J gene: TRBJ2-3; CDR3 protein: CASNTKGTDTQYF; CDR3 DNA: TGTGCCAGCAACACGAAAGGCACAGATACGCAGTATTTT
D gene: NA; clone size: many; V gene: TRBV6-5; J gene: TRBJ2-7; CDR3 protein: CASIPGAGWDDEQYF; CDR3 DNA: TGTGCCAGCATCCCCGGGGCAGGCTGGGATGACGAGCAGTACTTC
D gene: TRBD1; clone size: many; V gene: TRBV4-3; J gene: TRBJ2-5; CDR3 protein: CASSQQAGGWETQYF; CDR3 DNA: TGCGCCAGCAGCCAACAGGCAGGGGGCTGGGAGACCCAGTACTTC
D gene: NA; clone size: many; V gene: TRBV21-1; J gene: TRBJ1-5; CDR3 protein: CASSNIWTADNQPQHF; CDR3 DNA: TGTGCCAGCAGCAATATATGGACAGCCGACAATCAGCCCCAGCATTTT
D gene: NA; clone size: many; V gene: TRBV5-1; J gene: TRBJ2-1; CDR3 protein: CASSLIPGVQTYNEQFF; CDR3 DNA: TGCGCCAGCAGCTTGATCCCCGGGGTCCAGACATACAATGAGCAGTTCTTC
D gene: TRBD1; clone size: many; V gene: TRBV20-1; J gene: TRBJ1-1; CDR3 protein: CSARLGQGNIGAFF; CDR3 DNA: TGCAGTGCTAGACTTGGACAGGGCAACATCGGAGCTTTCTTT
D gene: NA; clone size: many; V gene: TRBV7-8; J gene: TRBJ2-1; CDR3 protein: CATSPPRRVGNEQFF; CDR3 DNA: TGTGCCACCAGCCCCCCGCGGAGAGTTGGCAATGAGCAGTTCTTC
D gene: NA; clone size: NA; V gene: TRBV4-3; J gene: TRBJ1-2; CDR3 protein: CASSQDSGPTGYGYTF; CDR3 DNA: TGCGCCAGCAGCCAAGACTCGGGACCAACCGGCTATGGCTACACCTTC
D gene: NA; clone size: many; V gene: TRBV20-1; J gene: TRBJ1-2; CDR3 protein: CSARNPSALDGYTF; CDR3 DNA: TGCAGTGCTAGAAACCCGTCAGCGCTAGATGGCTACACCTTC
D gene: NA; clone size: many; V gene: TRBV5-1; J gene: TRBJ1-6; CDR3 protein: CASSSDNTPLHF; CDR3 DNA: TGCGCCAGCAGCTCTGACAATACACCCCTCCACTTT
D gene: NA; clone size: many; V gene: TRBV25-1; J gene: TRBJ1-2; CDR3 protein: CASSDGRGYDGYTF; CDR3 DNA: TGTGCCAGCAGTGACGGCAGGGGTTATGATGGCTACACCTTC
D gene: TRBD2; clone size: many; V gene: TRBV7-7; J gene: TRBJ2-7; CDR3 protein: CASSPGLASGGYEQYF; CDR3 DNA: TGTGCTAGCAGCCCGGGACTGGCGAGCGGGGGCTACGAGCAGTACTTC
D gene: TRBD1; clone size: many; V gene: TRBV5-1; J gene: TRBJ2-1; CDR3 protein: CASSFGQGTTYNEQFF; CDR3 DNA: TGCGCCAGCAGCTTCGGACAGGGGACAACCTACAATGAGCAGTTCTTC
D gene: NA; clone size: once; V gene: TRBV29-1; J gene: TRBJ2-2; CDR3 protein: CSVRAGRSGELFF; CDR3 DNA: TGCAGCGTTCGGGCAGGAAGATCCGGGGAGCTGTTTTTT
D gene: NA; clone size: many; V gene: TRBV12-3/TRBV12-4; J gene: TRBJ2-3; CDR3 protein: CASRGYGGRTDTQYF; CDR3 DNA: TGTGCCAGCAGGGGTTACGGGGGCCGCACAGATACGCAGTATTTT
D gene: NA; clone size: many; V gene: TRBV6-5; J gene: TRBJ1-2; CDR3 protein: CATWGYGYTF; CDR3 DNA: TGTGCCACCTGGGGGTACGGCTACACCTTC
D gene: NA; clone size: once; V gene: TRBV5-1; J gene: TRBJ2-2; CDR3 protein: CASSLGTNTGELFF; CDR3 DNA: TGCGCCAGCAGCTTGGGGACAAACACCGGGGAGCTGTTTTTT
D gene: TRBD2; clone size: NA; V gene: TRBV7-6; J gene: TRBJ2-7; CDR3 protein: CASSPLAGGPLEQYF; CDR3 DNA: TGTGCCAGCAGCCCTCTAGCGGGGGGGCCCTTGGAGCAGTACTTC
D gene: NA; clone size: NA; V gene: TRBV5-1; J gene: TRBJ1-4; CDR3 protein: CASSFYICSARDPPGVEKLFF; CDR3 DNA: NA
D gene: NA; clone size: many; V gene: TRBV5-1; J gene: TRBJ1-5; CDR3 protein: CASSIEQGTDQPQHF; CDR3 DNA: TGCGCCAGCAGCATCGAGCAGGGAACGGATCAGCCCCAGCATTTT
D gene: NA; clone size: many; V gene: TRBV6-1; J gene: TRBJ1-2; CDR3 protein: CASNSGRVRSNYGYTF; CDR3 DNA: TGTGCCAGCAACTCTGGAAGGGTCAGGTCTAACTATGGCTACACCTTC
D gene: NA; clone size: medium-sized; V gene: TRBV5-6; J gene: TRBJ2-1; CDR3 protein: CASSPMRGVSYNEQFF; CDR3 DNA: TGTGCCAGCAGCCCCATGCGGGGAGTCTCCTACAATGAGCAGTTCTTC
D gene: TRBD2; clone size: many; V gene: TRBV5-1; J gene: TRBJ2-1; CDR3 protein: CASSLVAGGPYNEQFF; CDR3 DNA: TGCGCCAGCAGCTTGGTGGCGGGGGGGCCCTACAATGAGCAGTTCTTC
D gene: TRBD1; clone size: many; V gene: TRBV12-3/TRBV12-4; J gene: TRBJ1-2; CDR3 protein: CASTNPGTGHYGYTF; CDR3 DNA: TGTGCCAGCACCAATCCGGGGACAGGGCACTATGGCTACACCTTC
D gene: NA; clone size: many; V gene: TRBV5-6; J gene: TRBJ2-2; CDR3 protein: CASSLRVGANTGELFF; CDR3 DNA: TGTGCCAGCAGCCTCCGCGTGGGGGCTAACACCGGGGAGCTGTTTTTT
D gene: NA; clone size: many; V gene: TRBV12-3/TRBV12-4; J gene: TRBJ2-7; CDR3 protein: CASSSRRATEQYF; CDR3 DNA: TGTGCCAGCAGTTCGCGTCGTGCCACCGAGCAGTACTTC
D gene: TRBD2; clone size: many; V gene: TRBV10-2; J gene: TRBJ2-5; CDR3 protein: CASLRGGQETQYF; CDR3 DNA: TGCGCCAGCCTTCGGGGGGGCCAAGAGACCCAGTACTTC
D gene: NA; clone size: few; V gene: TRBV20-1; J gene: TRBJ1-1; CDR3 protein: CSARAAGAYTEAFF; CDR3 DNA: TGCAGTGCTAGAGCCGCGGGGGCGTACACTGAAGCTTTCTTT
D gene: TRBD1; clone size: many; V gene: TRBV5-1; J gene: TRBJ1-3; CDR3 protein: CASSSLQGTGNTIYF; CDR3 DNA: TGCGCCAGCAGCTCTTTACAGGGGACTGGAAACACCATATATTTT
D gene: TRBD2; clone size: medium-sized; V gene: TRBV5-1; J gene: TRBJ2-3; CDR3 protein: CASSPDPGLAAGTQYF; CDR3 DNA: TGCGCCAGCAGCCCAGACCCGGGACTAGCAGCGGGTACGCAGTATTTT
D gene: TRBD1; clone size: many; V gene: TRBV10-3; J gene: TRBJ2-7; CDR3 protein: CAITSDRGGNEQYF; CDR3 DNA: TGTGCCATCACTTCTGACAGGGGAGGAAACGAGCAGTACTTC
D gene: NA; clone size: many; V gene: TRBV3-1; J gene: TRBJ2-3; CDR3 protein: CASSLGDTQYF; CDR3 DNA: TGTGCCAGCAGCCTCGGAGATACGCAGTATTTT
D gene: TRBD2; clone size: many; V gene: TRBV20-1; J gene: TRBJ2-7; CDR3 protein: CSARDGGYSYEQYF; CDR3 DNA: TGCAGTGCTAGAGACGGGGGGTACTCCTACGAGCAGTACTTC
D gene: NA; clone size: NA; V gene: TRBV12-3/TRBV12-4; J gene: TRBJ2-2; CDR3 protein: CASSPPRELYF; CDR3 DNA: TGTGCCAGCAGTCCTCCCAGGGAGCTGTATTTT
D gene: NA; clone size: many; V gene: TRBV5-1; J gene: TRBJ2-1; CDR3 protein: CASSLDPSDAQFF; CDR3 DNA: TGCGCCAGCAGCTTGGACCCTAGCGACGCGCAGTTCTTC
D gene: TRBD1; clone size: many; V gene: TRBV7-6; J gene: TRBJ1-6; CDR3 protein: CASSRGQLYNSPLHF; CDR3 DNA: TGTGCCAGCAGCCGGGGACAGCTGTATAATTCACCCCTCCACTTT
D gene: NA; clone size: many; V gene: TRBV5-1; J gene: TRBJ1-2; CDR3 protein: CASSLDGAGGYTF; CDR3 DNA: TGCGCCAGCAGCTTGGATGGTGCAGGGGGCTACACCTTC
D gene: TRBD2; clone size: many; V gene: TRBV7-2; J gene: TRBJ2-1; CDR3 protein: CASSRTTSGYNEQFF; CDR3 DNA: TGTGCCAGCAGCCGAACGACTAGCGGTTACAATGAGCAGTTCTTC